This T cell receptor (beta chain) was sequenced for a study of CD8 T cells in ankylosing spondylitis. CDR3 size: 13 residues. With regard to this clonotype: Antigen unknown. A junction boundary mismatches the germline segment, possibly from a read error.

A quantitative 5'-RACE method, one with molecular barcodes, was used to make TCR beta libraries. Using its own MiXCR run on the 5' RACE reads, TCRdb lists one record per CDR3 protein. The sample includes some 220,000 distinct CDR3 sequences, 8% to 11% of them seen just once. Study conclusions and caveats: In peripheral blood, disease-linked CD8+ clones occurred at relatively low frequencies.

The V call is TRBV12-3 or TRBV12-4, the J call TRBJ1-5; D is unclear. This receptor was obtained from a male donor with ankylosing spondylitis or in good health (not recorded which). What was sequenced was blood, either unsorted or a sorted T cell fraction (not recorded which). The DNA of the CDR3 is TGTGCCAGTAGTTTGGGCAGAAACCAGCGCCAGCATTTT. Translating gives CASSLGRNQRQHF.